These 7 T cell receptor beta chains were sequenced from one sample in a study of early T cells in non-severe SARS-CoV-2 infection. TCRdb re-analysed the 5' RACE reads in MiXCR, keeping a single row per CDR3 protein. This sample carries roughly 51,000 distinct CDR3 sequences, roughly 10% of them seen once, and the ten largest clones take roughly a tenth. Sequenced sample: whole blood. The receptors here all came from an adult who was a healthcare worker with PCR-confirmed SARS-CoV-2 infection or an uninfected control (not recorded which).

This clonotype was found a few times. The chain joins TRBV11-1 to TRBJ2-3; tentatively, D is TRBD2 (5 bases). The CDR3 covers 15 residues. V lost 2 bases to trimming and J lost 2 bases, with 11 bases between them. Per germline, CDR1 SGHAT and CDR2 FQDESV (reference sequence). CDR3 in amino acids: CASSLKRETTDTQYF. For the CDR3, the DNA is TGTGCCAGCAGCTTAAAGAGGGAGACCACAGATACGCAGTATTTT. The complete variable domain, with remaining parts taken from reference TRBV11-1 and TRBJ2-3, reads EAEVAQSPRYKITEKSQAVAFWCDPISGHATLYWYRQILGQGPELLVQFQDESVVDDSQLPKDRFSAERLKGVDSTLKIQPAELGDSAMYLCASSLKRETTDTQYFGPGTRLTVL.

This clonotype was counted at least ten times. This rearrangement joins TRBV7-2 to TRBJ1-2; D remains ambiguous. Trimming took 5 bases from V and 3 from J, leaving 19 bases between them. The CDR3 contains 16 residues. Germline lookup yields CDR1 SGHTA and CDR2 FQGNSA. The CDR3 protein is CASSPSTLSWDYGYTF. Written as DNA, the CDR3 is TGTGCCAGCAGCCCGAGTACATTGAGTTGGGACTATGGCTACACCTTC.

This clonotype was seen ten or more times. V is TRBV27 and J is TRBJ2-1, with D unclear. Germline V CDR1 and CDR2: MNHEY, SMNVEV (reference sequence). The V and J ends lost 8 bases and 1 base respectively, with 3 bases between them. This CDR3 has 11 amino acids. In DNA, the CDR3 is TGTGCCAGCCGGTCCTACAATGAGCAGTTCTTC. Translated, it gives CASRSYNEQFF.

This clonotype was seen many times. The chain is built from TRBV11-2 and TRBJ2-7, with 8 bases aligning to TRBD1. This CDR3 is built from 15 residues. Germline V gives CDR1 SGHAT, CDR2 FQNNGV. The V and J ends lost 1 base and 6 bases, in that order; junction bases with no gene match: 8. The CDR3 reads CASSLGLQGAIEQYF. In DNA, the CDR3 is TGTGCCAGCAGCTTAGGATTGCAGGGGGCTATCGAGCAGTACTTC. Combining the CDR3 with reference TRBV11-2 and TRBJ2-7 gives the whole variable domain EAGVAQSPRYKIIEKRQSVAFWCNPISGHATLYWYQQILGQGPKLLIQFQNNGVVDDSQLPKDRFSAERLKGVDSTLKIQPAKLEDSAVYLCASSLGLQGAIEQYFGPGTRLTVT.

By share, this clonotype ranks as large. V is TRBV7-3 and J is TRBJ2-6, with D unclear. The length of the CDR3 is 15 residues. The V and J ends lost 3 bases and 1 base respectively, with 7 bases between them. Germline V gene sequence: CDR1 SGHTA, CDR2 FQGTGA. CDR3 in DNA: TGTGCCAGCAGCTTCCAGTCGTCTGGGGCCAACGTCCTGACTTTC. Its protein product is CASSFQSSGANVLTF.

CDR3 nucleotides: TGTGCCAGCAGCTTAGAACCCAGCACAGATACGCAGTATTTT. As protein: CASSLEPSTDTQYF. The chain uses TRBV7-8 and TRBJ2-3; D gene ambiguous. Between the trimmed V and J ends, which lost 1 base and 0 bases, there was a span of 5 bases. Germline CDR1 SGHVS, CDR2 FQNEAQ. This CDR3 has 14 amino acids.

This clonotype was recorded at least ten times. This rearrangement joins TRBV12-3 or TRBV12-4 to TRBJ1-1; D is unclear. The CDR3 sequence is 12 residues long. V gave up 2 bases and J gave up 7 bases, with 8 bases separating them. The CDR3 loop reads CASSLPVGEAFF. CDR3 in DNA: TGTGCCAGCAGTTTACCGGTGGGTGAAGCTTTCTTT.